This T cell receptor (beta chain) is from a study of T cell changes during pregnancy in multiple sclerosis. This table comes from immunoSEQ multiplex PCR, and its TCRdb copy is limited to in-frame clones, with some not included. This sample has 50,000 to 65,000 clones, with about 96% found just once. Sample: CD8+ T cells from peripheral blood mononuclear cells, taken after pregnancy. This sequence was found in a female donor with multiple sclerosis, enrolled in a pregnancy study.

CDR3 loop: CASSYRPGTGYGYTF. The CDR3 bases are TGTGCCAGCAGTTACCGCCCCGGGACAGGCTATGGCTACACCTTC. This chain uses TRBV27 with TRBJ1-2, with 8 positions matching TRBD1. The CDR3 length is 15 residues. V dropped 4 bases and J dropped 4; count of bases not matched to a gene: 8. Germline lookup yields CDR1 MNHEY and CDR2 SMNVEV (reference sequence).